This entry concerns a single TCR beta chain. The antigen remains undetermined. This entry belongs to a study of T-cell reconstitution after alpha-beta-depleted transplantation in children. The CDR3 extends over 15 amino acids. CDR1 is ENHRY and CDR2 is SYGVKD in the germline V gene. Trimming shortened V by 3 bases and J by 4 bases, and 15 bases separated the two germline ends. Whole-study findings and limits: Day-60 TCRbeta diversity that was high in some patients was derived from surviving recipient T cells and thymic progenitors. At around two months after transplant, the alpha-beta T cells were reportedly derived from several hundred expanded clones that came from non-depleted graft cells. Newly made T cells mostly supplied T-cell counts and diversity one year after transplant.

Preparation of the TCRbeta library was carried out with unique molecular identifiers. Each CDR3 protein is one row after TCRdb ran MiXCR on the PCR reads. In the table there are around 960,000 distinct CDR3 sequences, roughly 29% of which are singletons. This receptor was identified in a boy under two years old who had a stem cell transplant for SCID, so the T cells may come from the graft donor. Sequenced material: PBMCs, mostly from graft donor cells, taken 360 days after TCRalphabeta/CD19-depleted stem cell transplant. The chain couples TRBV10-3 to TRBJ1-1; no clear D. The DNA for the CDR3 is TGTGCCATCAGTGAAGGGCGTAGGGAGTTCACTGAAGCTTTCTTT. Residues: CAISEGRREFTEAFF.